This entry lists 2 T cell receptor beta chains sequenced from one sample in a study of beta chain features in type 1 diabetes. Study-wide findings and caveats: Shorter TCRB CDR3s, moderately but significantly so, marked every one of the four CD4+ subsets in Type 1 diabetes patients.

The antigens for these receptors are not known. Every isolated RNA sample was fully reverse transcribed, so sequencing captured expressed TCRB transcripts. Libraries were prepared by immunoSEQ multiplex PCR; TCRdb keeps only in-frame clonotypes and omits some of them. The sample holds 500,000 to 800,000 clones, over 10% seen once. The sample taken for sequencing was naive CD4+ T cells from blood. The source of these receptors is a man aged 30-40 years with type 1 diabetes.

This clone showed up just a few times. The CDR3 loop is CSAWGDNTEAFF. In nucleotides, the CDR3 is TGCAGCGCCTGGGGAGATAACACTGAAGCTTTCTTT. The chain has TRBV29-1 and TRBJ1-1; D remains ambiguous. Germline assignment: CDR1 SQVTM and CDR2 ANQGSEA. This CDR3 has 12 residues. Trimming stripped 7 bases from V and 2 bases from J, with 11 bases between.

This clone was observed a few times. The CDR3 reads CASSSPDATNEKLFF. The CDR3 DNA sequence: TGTGCCAGCAGCTCCCCAGACGCAACTAATGAAAAACTGTTTTTT. This chain connects TRBV7-9 to TRBJ1-4; D is undetermined. The germline CDR1 and CDR2 sequences are SEHNR and FQNEAQ (reference sequence). The V end was cut by 4 bases, the J end by 0 bases, with 9 bases between. The CDR3 is 15 amino acids.